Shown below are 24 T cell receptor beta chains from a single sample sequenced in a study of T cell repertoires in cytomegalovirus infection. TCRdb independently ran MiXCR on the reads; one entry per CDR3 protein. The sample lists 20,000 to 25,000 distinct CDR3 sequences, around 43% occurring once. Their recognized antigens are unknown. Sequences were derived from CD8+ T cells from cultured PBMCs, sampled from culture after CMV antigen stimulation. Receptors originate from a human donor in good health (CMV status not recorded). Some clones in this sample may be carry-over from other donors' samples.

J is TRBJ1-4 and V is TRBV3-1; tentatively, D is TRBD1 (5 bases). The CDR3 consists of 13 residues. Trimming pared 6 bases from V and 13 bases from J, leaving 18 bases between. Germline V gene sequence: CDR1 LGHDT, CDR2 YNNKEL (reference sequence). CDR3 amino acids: CASRTRGVGGLFF. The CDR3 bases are TGTGCCAGCAGGACTCGGGGGGTTGGAGGACTGTTTTTT.

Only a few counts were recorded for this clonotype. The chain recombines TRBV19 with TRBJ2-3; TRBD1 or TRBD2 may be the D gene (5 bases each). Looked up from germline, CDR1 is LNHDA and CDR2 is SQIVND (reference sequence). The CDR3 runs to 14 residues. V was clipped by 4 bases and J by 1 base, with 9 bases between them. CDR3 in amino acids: CASSTWDRTDTQYF. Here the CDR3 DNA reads TGTGCCAGTAGTACCTGGGACCGCACAGATACGCAGTATTTT.

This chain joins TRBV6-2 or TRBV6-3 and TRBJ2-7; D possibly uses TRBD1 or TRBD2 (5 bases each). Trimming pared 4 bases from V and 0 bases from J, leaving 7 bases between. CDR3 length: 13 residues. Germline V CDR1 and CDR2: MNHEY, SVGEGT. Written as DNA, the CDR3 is TGTGCCAGCAGTTGGGACGACTCCTACGAGCAGTACTTC. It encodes CASSWDDSYEQYF.

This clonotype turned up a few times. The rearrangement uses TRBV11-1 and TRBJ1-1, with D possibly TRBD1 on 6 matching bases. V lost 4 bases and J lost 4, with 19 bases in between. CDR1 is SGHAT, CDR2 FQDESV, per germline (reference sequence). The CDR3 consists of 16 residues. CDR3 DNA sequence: TGTGCCAGCAGCTCCCCCAAGGGGGGGTGGGGCACTGAAGCTTTCTTT. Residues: CASSSPKGGWGTEAFF.

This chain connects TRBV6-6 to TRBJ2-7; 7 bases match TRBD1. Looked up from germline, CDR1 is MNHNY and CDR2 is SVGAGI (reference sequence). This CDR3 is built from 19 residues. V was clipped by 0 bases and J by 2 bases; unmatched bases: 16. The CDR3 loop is CASSYSTLPWAGGTYEQYF. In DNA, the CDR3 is TGTGCCAGCAGTTACTCGACACTCCCCTGGGCAGGGGGAACCTACGAGCAGTACTTC.

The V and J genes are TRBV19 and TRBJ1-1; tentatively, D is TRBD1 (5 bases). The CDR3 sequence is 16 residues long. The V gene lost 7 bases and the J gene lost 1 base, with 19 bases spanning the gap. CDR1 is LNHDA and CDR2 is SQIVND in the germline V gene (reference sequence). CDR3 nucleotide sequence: TGTGCCAGTATAAGGAATATTGGGGGATCGAACACTGAAGCTTTCTTT. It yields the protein CASIRNIGGSNTEAFF.

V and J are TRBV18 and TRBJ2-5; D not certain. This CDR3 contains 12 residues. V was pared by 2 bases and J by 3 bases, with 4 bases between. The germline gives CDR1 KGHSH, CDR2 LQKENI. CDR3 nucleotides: TGTGCCAGCTCACCAACTGAAGAGACCCAGTACTTC. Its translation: CASSPTEETQYF. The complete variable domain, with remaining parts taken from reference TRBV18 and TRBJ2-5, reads NAGVMQNPRHLVRRRGQEARLRCSPMKGHSHVYWYRQLPEEGLKFMVYLQKENIIDESGMPKERFSAEFPKEGPSILRIQQVVRGDSAAYFCASSPTEETQYFGPGTRLLVL.

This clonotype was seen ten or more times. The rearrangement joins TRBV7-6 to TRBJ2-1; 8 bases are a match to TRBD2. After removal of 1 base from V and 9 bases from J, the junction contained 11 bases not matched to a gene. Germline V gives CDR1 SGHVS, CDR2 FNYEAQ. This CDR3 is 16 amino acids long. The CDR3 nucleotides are TGTGCCAGCAGCTTAGACGCACGGGAGGGCCGTAGTGAGCAGTTCTTC. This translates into CASSLDAREGRSEQFF. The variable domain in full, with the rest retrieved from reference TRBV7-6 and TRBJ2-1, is GAGVSQSPRYKVTKRGQDVALRCDPISGHVSLYWYRQALGQGPEFLTYFNYEAQQDKSGLPNDRFSAERPEGSISTLTIQRTEQRDSAMYRCASSLDAREGRSEQFFGPGTRLTVL.

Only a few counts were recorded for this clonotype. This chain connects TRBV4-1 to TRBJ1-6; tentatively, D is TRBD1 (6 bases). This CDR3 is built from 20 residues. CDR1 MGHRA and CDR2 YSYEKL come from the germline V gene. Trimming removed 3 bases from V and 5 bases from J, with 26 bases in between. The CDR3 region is CASSHRMFLPWGGDNSPLHF. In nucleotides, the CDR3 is TGCGCCAGCAGCCACCGTATGTTTCTTCCATGGGGGGGCGATAATTCACCCCTCCACTTT.

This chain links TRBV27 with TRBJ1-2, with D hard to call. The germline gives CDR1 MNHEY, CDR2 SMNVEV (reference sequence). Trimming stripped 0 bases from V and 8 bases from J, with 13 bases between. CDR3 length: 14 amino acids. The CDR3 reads CASSLSTLRSGYTF. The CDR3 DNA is TGTGCCAGCAGTTTATCCACCTTGCGGAGCGGCTACACCTTC.

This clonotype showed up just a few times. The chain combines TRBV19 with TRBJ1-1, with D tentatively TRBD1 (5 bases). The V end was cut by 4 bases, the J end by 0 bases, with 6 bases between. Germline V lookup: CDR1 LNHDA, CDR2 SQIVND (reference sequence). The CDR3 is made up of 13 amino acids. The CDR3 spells CASSTGMNTEAFF. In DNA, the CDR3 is TGTGCCAGTAGTACAGGGATGAACACTGAAGCTTTCTTT.

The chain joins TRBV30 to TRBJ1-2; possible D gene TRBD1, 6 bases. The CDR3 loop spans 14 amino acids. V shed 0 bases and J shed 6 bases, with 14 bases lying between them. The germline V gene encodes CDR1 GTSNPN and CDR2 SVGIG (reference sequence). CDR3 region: CAWSVPAGADGYTF. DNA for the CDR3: TGTGCCTGGAGTGTACCGGCGGGGGCTGATGGCTACACCTTC.

The CDR3 sequence: CASRRGGGQPQHF. The CDR3, as DNA: TGTGCCAGCAGGCGAGGGGGGGGTCAGCCCCAGCATTTT. V and J are TRBV6-5 and TRBJ1-5; D perhaps matches TRBD1 (6 bases). Germline V lookup: CDR1 MNHEY, CDR2 SVGAGI. Between the trimmed V and J ends, which lost 6 bases and 6 bases, there was a span of 12 bases. This CDR3 is built from 13 residues.

The CDR3 DNA reads TGCAGTGCCCGAGAGGACAGGGTTTTCGATCAGCCCCAGCATTTT. Translation: CSAREDRVFDQPQHF. The chain couples TRBV20-1 to TRBJ1-5, with TRBD1 matching 8 bases. The CDR3 totals 15 residues. CDR1 and CDR2 from the germline V gene are DFQATT and SNEGSKA (reference sequence). V gave up 6 bases and J gave up 5 bases; unmatched junction bases: 12.

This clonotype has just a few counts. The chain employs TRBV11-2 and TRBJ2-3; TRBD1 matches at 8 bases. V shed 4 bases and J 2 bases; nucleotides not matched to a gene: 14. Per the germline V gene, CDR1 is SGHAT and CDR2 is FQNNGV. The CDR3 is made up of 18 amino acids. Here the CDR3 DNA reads TGTGCCAGCAGCTCATCCACTCGGACAGGGTTTACCACAGATACGCAGTATTTT. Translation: CASSSSTRTGFTTDTQYF.

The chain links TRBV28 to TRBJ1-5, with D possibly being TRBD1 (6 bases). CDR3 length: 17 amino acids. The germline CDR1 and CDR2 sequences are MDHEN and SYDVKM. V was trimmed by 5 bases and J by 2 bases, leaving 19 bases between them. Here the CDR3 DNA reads TGTGCCAGCAGTCCCCTGTTGAAGGGGGTGGGCAATCAGCCCCAGCATTTT. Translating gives CASSPLLKGVGNQPQHF.

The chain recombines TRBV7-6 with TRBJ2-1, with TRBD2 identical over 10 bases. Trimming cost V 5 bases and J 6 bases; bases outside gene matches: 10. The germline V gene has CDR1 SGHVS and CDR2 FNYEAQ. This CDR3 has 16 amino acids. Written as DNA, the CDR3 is TGTGCCAGCAGCCCCCCCAGCGGGGGGGTAACCAATGAGCAGTTCTTC. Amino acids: CASSPPSGGVTNEQFF. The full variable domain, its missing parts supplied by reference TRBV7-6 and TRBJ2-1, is GAGVSQSPRYKVTKRGQDVALRCDPISGHVSLYWYRQALGQGPEFLTYFNYEAQQDKSGLPNDRFSAERPEGSISTLTIQRTEQRDSAMYRCASSPPSGGVTNEQFFGPGTRLTVL.

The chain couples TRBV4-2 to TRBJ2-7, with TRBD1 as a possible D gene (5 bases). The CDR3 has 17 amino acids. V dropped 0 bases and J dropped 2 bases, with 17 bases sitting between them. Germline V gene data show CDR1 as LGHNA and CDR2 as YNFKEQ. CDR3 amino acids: CASSQDVSPFRAYEQYF. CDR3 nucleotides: TGTGCCAGCAGCCAAGATGTCAGTCCGTTCAGGGCCTACGAGCAGTACTTC.

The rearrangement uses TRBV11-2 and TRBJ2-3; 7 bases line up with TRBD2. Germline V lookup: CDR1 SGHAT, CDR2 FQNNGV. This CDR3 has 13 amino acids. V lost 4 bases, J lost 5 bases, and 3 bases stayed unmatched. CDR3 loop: CASSSGGEDTQYF. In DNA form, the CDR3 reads TGTGCCAGCAGCTCGGGAGGAGAAGATACGCAGTATTTT.

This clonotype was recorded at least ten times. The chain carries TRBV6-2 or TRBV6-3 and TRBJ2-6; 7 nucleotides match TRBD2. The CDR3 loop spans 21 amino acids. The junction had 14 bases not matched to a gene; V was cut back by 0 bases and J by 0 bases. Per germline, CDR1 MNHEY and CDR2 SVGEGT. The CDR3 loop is CASSYSMGGVGASSGANVLTF. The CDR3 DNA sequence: TGTGCCAGCAGTTACTCGATGGGAGGGGTAGGCGCTTCCTCTGGGGCCAACGTCCTGACTTTC.

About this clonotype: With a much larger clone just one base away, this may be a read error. CDR3 nucleotides: TGTGTCAGCAGCTTAAGGGGGGCGATCGTCTCTGGAAACACCATATATTTT. It yields the protein CVSSLRGAIVSGNTIYF. The chain uses TRBV7-8 and TRBJ1-3, with a possible D match to TRBD1 (6 bases). Germline loops: CDR1 SGHVS, CDR2 FQNEAQ. CDR3 length: 17 amino acids.

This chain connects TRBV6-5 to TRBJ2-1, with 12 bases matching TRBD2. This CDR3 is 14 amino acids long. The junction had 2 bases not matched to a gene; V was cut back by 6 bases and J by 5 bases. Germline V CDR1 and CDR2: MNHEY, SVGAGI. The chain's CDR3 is CASRLAGGNNEQFF. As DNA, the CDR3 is TGTGCCAGCAGACTAGCGGGGGGAAACAATGAGCAGTTCTTC.

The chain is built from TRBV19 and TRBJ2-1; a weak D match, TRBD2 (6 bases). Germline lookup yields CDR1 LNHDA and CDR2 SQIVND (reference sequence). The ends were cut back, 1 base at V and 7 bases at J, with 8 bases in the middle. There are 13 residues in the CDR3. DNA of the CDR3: TGTGCCAGTAGTATAGGACTAGGGAATGAGCAGTTCTTC. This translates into CASSIGLGNEQFF.

The DNA of the CDR3 is TGTGCCAGCAGCCTCTATACAGGGGAAGATACGCAGTATTTT. Its translation is CASSLYTGEDTQYF. V is TRBV7-6 and J is TRBJ2-3; 7 nucleotides agree with TRBD1. CDR1 and CDR2 (germline): SGHVS, FNYEAQ. Trimming cost V 5 bases and J 5 bases; bases outside gene matches: 7. This CDR3 spans 14 amino acids.